Sequencing of this T cell receptor beta chain was carried out in a study of response to subunit inactivated influenza vaccine. TCRdb called the RT-PCR reads again in MiXCR, with one record for every CDR3 protein. Of 600,000 to 700,000 distinct CDR3 sequences in the sample, about 15% were seen once. V dropped 3 bases and J dropped 0; count of bases not matched to a gene: 1. This CDR3 has 14 residues. CDR1 is DFQATT and CDR2 is SNEGSKA in the germline V gene (reference sequence). A remark on this clonotype: Its antigen is currently unknown.

Study results and limitations: The authors suggested that few new T cells are recruited per seasonal influenza vaccination.

This TCR came from a man in his forties or fifties who received an inactivated influenza vaccine. This chain connects TRBV20-1 to TRBJ2-4; 8 positions match TRBD1. This material consisted of PBMCs from blood, taken roughly 2 weeks before vaccination. The CDR3 coding sequence is TGCAGTGCTAGGGACAGGGTAGCCAAAAACATTCAGTACTTC. Translating gives CSARDRVAKNIQYF.